The 5 T cell receptor beta chains presented below share a single source sample, sequenced in a study of cytomegalovirus exposure and HLA in healthy donors. The PCR had 60 Vbeta and 13 Jbeta primers. The method was immunoSEQ multiplex PCR; TCRdb's version includes in-frame clones alone and lacks a portion of them. The data contain about 150,000 clones, 65% to 85% of them singletons. Sequences were obtained from PBMCs. These receptor sequences come from a man aged 25 to 45 in good health and CMV-seronegative.

The V gene is TRBV6-1, the J gene TRBJ1-1; 7 nucleotides align to TRBD1. Germline V CDR1 and CDR2: MNHNS, SASEGT. V dropped 6 bases and J dropped 5; count of bases not matched to a gene: 6. The CDR3 covers 13 residues. The CDR3 bases are TGTGCCAGCAGGCTTACAGGGGTGACTGAAGCTTTCTTT. It yields the protein CASRLTGVTEAFF.

This rearrangement joins TRBV28 to TRBJ2-7, with D possibly matching TRBD2 (5 bases). V gave up 5 bases and J gave up 0 bases, with 23 bases separating them. From germline, CDR1 is MDHEN and CDR2 SYDVKM. The CDR3 runs 18 residues. The CDR3 DNA reads as TGTGCCAGCAGTCCCGTGGCCCTGGGCAGGAGGAGCTCCTACGAGCAGTACTTC. Translating gives CASSPVALGRRSSYEQYF.

This clone came up once. This chain joins TRBV7-3 and TRBJ2-1, with 10 bases identical to TRBD2. CDR1 and CDR2 from the germline V gene are SGHTA and FQGTGA. Unmatched junction bases numbered 5, after V lost 7 bases and J lost 5 bases. This CDR3 comprises 14 residues. The CDR3 reads CASKSGLANNEQFF. Here the CDR3 DNA reads TGTGCCAGCAAGTCGGGACTAGCGAACAATGAGCAGTTCTTC.

J is TRBJ2-3 and V is TRBV5-1; 9 positions match TRBD1. J was trimmed by 1 base and V by 0 bases; bases with no gene match: 0. CDR3 length equals 15 residues. Germline-derived CDR1 and CDR2 are SGHRS and YFSETQ. The CDR3 sequence is CASSLGQGGTDTQYF. CDR3 DNA sequence: TGCGCCAGCAGCTTGGGACAGGGGGGCACAGATACGCAGTATTTT.

The CDR3 DNA is TGTGCCAGCAGCTCAAAGCGGGGGTTCTTCACAGATACGCAGTATTTT. Translated, it gives CASSSKRGFFTDTQYF. The J gene is TRBJ2-3, the V gene TRBV11-2, with TRBD2 matching 8 bases. Trimming cost V 4 bases and J 2 bases; bases outside gene matches: 8. Germline V gives CDR1 SGHAT, CDR2 FQNNGV. The CDR3 is 16 residues long. The whole variable domain, filled in from reference TRBV11-2 and TRBJ2-3, reads EAGVAQSPRYKIIEKRQSVAFWCNPISGHATLYWYQQILGQGPKLLIQFQNNGVVDDSQLPKDRFSAERLKGVDSTLKIQPAKLEDSAVYLCASSSKRGFFTDTQYFGPGTRLTVL.